The 15 T cell receptor beta chains given below trace back to one sample, sequenced in a study of PD-1 blockade in mismatch repair-deficient tumors. TCRdb's table, derived via immunoSEQ multiplex PCR, lists solely in-frame clones and lacks some. The table lists 60,000 to 70,000 clones, about 91% of them singletons, with over 11% in the top ten. The sequences come from peripheral blood, collected 52 weeks after starting pembrolizumab. These receptors were obtained from an adult with mismatch repair-deficient cancer.

CDR3 coding DNA: TGTGCCAGCAGGCTAGGGACTACCCCATACAATGAGCAGTTCTTC. Its translation: CASRLGTTPYNEQFF. The chain uses TRBV28 and TRBJ2-1; 7 bases fit TRBD2. J gave up 4 bases and V 6 bases, and 9 bases lay outside the gene matches. This CDR3 contains 15 residues. The germline CDR1 and CDR2 sequences are MDHEN and SYDVKM.

The V and J genes are TRBV28 and TRBJ2-7; no definite D call. The germline CDR1 and CDR2 sequences are MDHEN and SYDVKM. The V gene lost 3 bases and the J gene lost 1 base, with 10 bases spanning the gap. The CDR3 runs 14 residues. The CDR3 here is CASSLSGPSYEQYF. CDR3 nucleotide sequence: TGTGCCAGCAGTTTGAGTGGGCCTTCCTACGAGCAGTACTTC. The complete variable domain, with remaining parts taken from reference TRBV28 and TRBJ2-7, reads DVKVTQSSRYLVKRTGEKVFLECVQDMDHENMFWYRQDPGLGLRLIYFSYDVKMKEKGDIPEGYSVSREKKERFSLILESASTNQTSMYLCASSLSGPSYEQYFGPGTRLTVT.

This chain uses TRBV5-6 with TRBJ2-7, with D unresolved. There are 15 residues in the CDR3. Germline assignment: CDR1 SGHDT and CDR2 YYEEEE. Trimming removed 0 bases from V and 0 bases from J, with 10 bases in between. The CDR3 region has the DNA TGTGCCAGCAGCTTGGTAGGCCTCAGCTCCTACGAGCAGTACTTC. Translated, it gives CASSLVGLSSYEQYF.

The V and J genes are TRBV19 and TRBJ2-1, with TRBD2 matching over 10 bases. The CDR3 loop spans 17 amino acids. The germline V gene has CDR1 LNHDA and CDR2 SQIVND (reference sequence). The V gene end was trimmed by 3 bases and the J gene end by 2 bases; junction bases not matched to a gene: 7. CDR3 DNA: TGTGCCAGTAGTATGTATGGACTAGCGGAAACCTACAATGAGCAGTTCTTC. This sequence encodes CASSMYGLAETYNEQFF. The whole variable domain, filled in from reference TRBV19 and TRBJ2-1, reads DGGITQSPKYLFRKEGQNVTLSCEQNLNHDAMYWYRQDPGQGLRLIYYSQIVNDFQKGDIAEGYSVSREKKESFPLTVTSAQKNPTAFYLCASSMYGLAETYNEQFFGPGTRLTVL.

The V and J genes are TRBV2 and TRBJ2-3, with 8 positions matching TRBD1. The length of the CDR3 is 14 residues. The V and J ends lost 7 bases and 5 bases, in that order; junction bases with no gene match: 8. Germline CDR1 and CDR2: SNHLY and FYNNEI. CDR3 coding DNA: TGTGCCAGCAACGGACGACAGGGGAAAGATACGCAGTATTTT. This codes for CASNGRQGKDTQYF.

This rearrangement joins TRBV6-6 to TRBJ2-1; D may match TRBD1 or TRBD2 (5 bases each). Between the trimmed V and J ends, which lost 6 bases and 4 bases, there was a span of 16 bases. The CDR3 runs 15 residues. Germline-derived CDR1 and CDR2 are MNHNY and SVGAGI (reference sequence). The CDR3 sequence is CASSLEGSTYNEQFF. CDR3 sequence (DNA): TGTGCCAGCAGCCTTGAGGGGTCCACTTACAATGAGCAGTTCTTC.

The rearrangement uses TRBV19 and TRBJ2-1, with TRBD2 identical over 14 bases. The length of the CDR3 is 17 residues. CDR1 is LNHDA, CDR2 SQIVND, per germline (reference sequence). V shed 3 bases and J 3 bases; nucleotides not matched to a gene: 4. The CDR3 DNA is TGTGCCAGTAGTATTGGACTAGCGGGAGGAATCTACAATGAGCAGTTCTTC. This sequence encodes CASSIGLAGGIYNEQFF.

This clone was recorded only once. The gene calls are TRBV4-3 and TRBJ1-4; TRBD1 matches 8 bases. V dropped 3 bases and J dropped 2; count of bases not matched to a gene: 2. There are 15 residues in the CDR3. Per the germline V gene, CDR1 is LGHNA and CDR2 is YSLEER. The CDR3 DNA reads as TGCGCCAGCAGCCAGCGGACAGGGACTAATGAAAAACTGTTTTTT. This gives the protein CASSQRTGTNEKLFF.

This clone has just one count. The rearrangement uses TRBV4-1 and TRBJ1-3; D is unresolved. V was trimmed by 0 bases and J by 0 bases, leaving 3 bases between them. CDR3 length: 14 amino acids. Germline V CDR1 and CDR2: MGHRA, YSYEKL. The CDR3 here is CASSQDPSGNTIYF. The CDR3 DNA sequence: TGCGCCAGCAGCCAAGATCCCTCTGGAAACACCATATATTTT.

This rearrangement joins TRBV4-1 to TRBJ2-5; TRBD1 matches 9 bases. Germline loops: CDR1 MGHRA, CDR2 YSYEKL. The CDR3 covers 16 residues. Losses at the gene ends were 0 bases for V and 3 bases for J; bases not matched to a gene: 5. CDR3 protein: CASSQDGTGREETQYF. The CDR3 DNA follows: TGCGCCAGCAGCCAAGATGGGACAGGGAGGGAAGAGACCCAGTACTTC.

Comment on this clone: Its ends do not fully match the called genes, so a read error is possible. The V call is TRBV7-8, the J call TRBJ2-5; D is unresolved. Germline CDR1 reads SGHVS; CDR2 reads FQNEAQ. This CDR3 is 10 amino acids long. The CDR3 loop is CASSLEAQYF. The CDR3 bases are TGTGCCAGCAGCTTAGAGGCCCAGTACTTC. Variable domain in full (rest from reference TRBV7-8 and TRBJ2-5): GAGVSQSPRYKVAKRGQDVALRCDPISGHVSLFWYQQALGQGPEFLTYFQNEAQLDKSGLPSDRFFAERPEGSVSTLKIQRTQQEDSAVYLCASSLEAQYFGPGTRLLVL.

A remark on this clone: One end of the junction does not line up with germline, which may come from a read error. J is TRBJ2-5 and V is TRBV11-2, with TRBD2 matching 9 bases. Germline lookup yields CDR1 SGHAT and CDR2 FQNNGV. This CDR3 spans 17 amino acids. CDR3 amino acids: CASSVTSGLLNQETQYF. DNA for the CDR3: TGTGCCAGCAGCGTGACTAGCGGCCTATTAAACCAGGAGACCCAGTACTTC. The variable domain in full, completed from reference TRBV11-2 and TRBJ2-5, reads EAGVAQSPRYKIIEKRQSVAFWCNPISGHATLYWYQQILGQGPKLLIQFQNNGVVDDSQLPKDRFSAERLKGVDSTLKIQPAKLEDSAVYLCASSVTSGLLNQETQYFGPGTRLLVL.

The CDR3 region has the DNA TGTGCCAGCAGTCCCTCTTGGGGGGTAGCGGGAGGGCTGGGTGAGCAGTTCTTC. Translating it yields CASSPSWGVAGGLGEQFF. The rearrangement joins TRBV27 to TRBJ2-1; TRBD2 matches 11 bases. The junction had 18 bases not matched to a gene; V was cut back by 5 bases and J by 9 bases. CDR1 and CDR2 from the germline V gene are MNHEY and SMNVEV (reference sequence). The CDR3 runs 18 residues.

On this clone: The same CDR3 also results from other DNA sequences found in this sample. The chain employs TRBV6-5 and TRBJ2-7, with 11 bases lining up with TRBD2. J was trimmed by 3 bases and V by 5 bases; bases with no gene match: 0. Per the germline V gene, CDR1 is MNHEY and CDR2 is SVGAGI. The CDR3 has 13 residues. CDR3 sequence (DNA): TGTGCCAGCAGTCTAGCGGGAGGCTACGAGCAGTACTTC. It specifies CASSLAGGYEQYF.

This chain links TRBV4-3 with TRBJ2-1; 7 bases fit TRBD2. Germline CDR1 reads LGHNA; CDR2 reads YSLEER. The V and J ends lost 0 bases and 0 bases, in that order; junction bases with no gene match: 2. The CDR3 totals 16 residues. Here the CDR3 reads CASSQERGVSYNEQFF. CDR3 DNA: TGCGCCAGCAGCCAAGAACGGGGGGTCTCCTACAATGAGCAGTTCTTC.